This note documents a single T cell receptor beta chain sequence. The antigen remains undetermined. The junction does not match germline at one end; this may be a read error. The researchers obtained blood RNA from unsorted whole blood and also extracted germline DNA. The authors made TCR beta cDNA from around 500 ng total RNA with a constant-region primer. Nested multiplex PCR, run for three rounds with slightly modified ARM-PCR, yielded TCR beta libraries. Both of the initial two PCR rounds ran for roughly 10 cycles and employed TRBV1-TRBV30 forward primers alongside a C-beta reverse primer. TCRdb redid the calling of the multiplex PCR reads with MiXCR, one entry per CDR3 protein. The repertoire holds about 330,000 distinct CDR3 sequences, with 65% as singletons. This record belongs to a study of tumor-infiltrating lymphocytes in primary liver carcinoma. Background on the study: Patients underwent surgical resection for primary liver carcinoma. Patients of both sexes were 30 to 69 years old. Notes on the study in general: Tumor samples exhibited a significantly greater top-250-clone fraction than blood samples (p = 0.039).

The CDR3 contains 15 residues. Germline V gene sequence: CDR1 SGHNT, CDR2 YENEEA. V gene TRBV11-3 combines with J gene TRBJ2-7, with a tentative D call TRBD1 (6 bases). Sequences were obtained from peripheral blood. The source is a man in his forties with primary liver carcinoma and hepatitis B virus infection. CDR3 sequence: CASSLRSGGSYEPYF. The CDR3 nucleotides read TGTGCCAGCAGCTTACGTAGTGGGGGCTCCTACGAGCCGTACTTC.